What follows are 20 T cell receptor beta chains derived from one specimen sequenced in a study of blood T cell repertoires in COVID-19. Using immunoSEQ multiplex PCR, the repertoire was profiled, and TCRdb retains in-frame clones only, with some absent. The table records tens of thousands of clones, 75% to 90% of them present only once. Material for sequencing was peripheral blood. Source of these receptors: a man between 65 and 85 years old with active or convalescent COVID-19.

This chain links TRBV5-1 with TRBJ2-3, with 8 bases identical to TRBD2. J gave up 0 bases and V 6 bases, and 6 bases lay outside the gene matches. CDR1 and CDR2 (germline): SGHRS, YFSETQ. This CDR3 has 15 residues. CDR3 in DNA: TGCGCCAGCATGTCTACGGGGGGGAGCACAGATACGCAGTATTTT. It codes for CASMSTGGSTDTQYF.

The chain uses TRBV10-3 and TRBJ2-3, with no clear D. V lost 0 bases and J 5 bases, leaving 15 bases between the germline ends. The CDR3 extends over 16 amino acids. Looked up from germline, CDR1 is ENHRY and CDR2 is SYGVKD. For the CDR3, the DNA is TGTGCCATCAGTGAGTCAATGATCCCCGTCGGAGATACGCAGTATTTT. Translating gives CAISESMIPVGDTQYF.

The chain joins TRBV3-1 (or the pseudogene TRBV3-2) to TRBJ1-1, with D unclear. Trimming took off 1 base at V and 1 base at J, with 7 bases between the two ends. Germline-derived CDR1 and CDR2 are LGHDT and YNNKEL (reference sequence). This CDR3 contains 14 residues. CDR3 sequence: CASSQVGENTEAFF. The CDR3 nucleotides read TGTGCCAGCAGCCAAGTCGGGGAGAACACTGAAGCTTTCTTT.

The chain uses TRBV6-5 and TRBJ1-1; TRBD1 might be the D (6 bases). The CDR3 runs to 12 residues. The germline V gene has CDR1 MNHEY and CDR2 SVGAGI. V was clipped by 5 bases and J by 7 bases, with 11 bases between them. CDR3 protein: CASSPVRGEAFF. The CDR3 DNA reads as TGTGCCAGCAGTCCTGTCAGGGGTGAAGCTTTCTTT.

The rearrangement links TRBV2 to TRBJ1-5, with 7 bases fitting TRBD1. The junction had 8 bases not matched to a gene; V was cut back by 10 bases and J by 5 bases. Per the germline V gene, CDR1 is SNHLY and CDR2 is FYNNEI. The CDR3 consists of 13 residues. This chain's CDR3 is CATRRTGDQPQHF. The CDR3 DNA reads TGTGCCACCCGTAGGACAGGAGATCAGCCCCAGCATTTT.

The chain couples TRBV6-4 to TRBJ1-5; D is ambiguous. The CDR3 sequence is 13 residues long. The germline V and J ends were trimmed by 8 bases and 7 bases, with 15 bases remaining between them. Germline-derived CDR1 and CDR2 are MRHNA and SNTAGT. The chain's CDR3 is CASSLEGGQPQHF. CDR3 DNA sequence: TGTGCCAGCTCCTTGGAGGGCGGCCAGCCCCAGCATTTT.

The rearrangement joins TRBV3-1 (or the pseudogene TRBV3-2) to TRBJ2-5; D gene ambiguous. Germline loops: CDR1 LGHDT, CDR2 YNNKEL (reference sequence). Trimming took 3 bases from V and 5 from J, leaving 10 bases between them. This CDR3 contains 13 residues. This chain's CDR3 is CASSQGLTETQYF. As DNA, the CDR3 is TGTGCCAGCAGCCAGGGCCTAACGGAGACCCAGTACTTC.

This clone was picked up one time. The chain joins TRBV18 to TRBJ2-7, with D possibly being TRBD2 (5 bases). V was clipped by 3 bases and J by 7 bases, with 16 bases between them. This CDR3 has 14 amino acids. Germline-derived CDR1 and CDR2 are KGHSH and LQKENI. In DNA form, the CDR3 reads TGTGCCAGCTCACCGTGGACTGAGCCGGGGGAGCAGTACTTC. It is translated as CASSPWTEPGEQYF. The variable domain in full, with the rest retrieved from reference TRBV18 and TRBJ2-7, is NAGVMQNPRHLVRRRGQEARLRCSPMKGHSHVYWYRQLPEEGLKFMVYLQKENIIDESGMPKERFSAEFPKEGPSILRIQQVVRGDSAAYFCASSPWTEPGEQYFGPGTRLTVT.

J is TRBJ2-3 and V is TRBV18; 7 nucleotides agree with TRBD1. Germline CDR1 is KGHSH and CDR2 is LQKENI. CDR3 size: 15 residues. V shed 4 bases, J shed 2 bases, and the junction held 6 bases outside the gene matches. This chain's CDR3 is CASSHQDRVTDTQYF. CDR3 DNA sequence: TGTGCCAGCTCACACCAAGACAGGGTCACAGATACGCAGTATTTT.

The chain employs TRBV30 and TRBJ1-6; maybe TRBD1 (5 bases). CDR1 and CDR2 (germline): GTSNPN, SVGIG (reference sequence). Trimming pared 5 bases from V and 9 bases from J, leaving 14 bases between. This CDR3 is 13 amino acids long. CDR3 bases: TGTGCCTGGCGGGGCCGGAGGGCTTCACCCCTCCACTTT. Translated: CAWRGRRASPLHF.

The chain recombines TRBV24-1 with TRBJ1-6; D remains unclear. The CDR3 has 13 residues. Trimming stripped 5 bases from V and 9 bases from J, with 10 bases between. Germline-derived CDR1 and CDR2 are KGHDR and SFDVKD. In DNA, the CDR3 is TGTGCCACCAGTGTCACTGGTGGTTCACCCCTCCACTTT. Protein product: CATSVTGGSPLHF.

The chain uses TRBV2 and TRBJ1-4; a possible D gene is TRBD1 (5 bases). Germline V gene sequence: CDR1 SNHLY, CDR2 FYNNEI. The V end was cut by 6 bases, the J end by 4 bases, with 12 bases between. This CDR3 region has 14 residues. CDR3 amino acids: CASRPQAFNEKLFF. For the CDR3, the DNA is TGTGCCAGCAGGCCACAGGCATTTAATGAAAAACTGTTTTTT.

This clone was seen more than once but under ten times. The CDR3 loop is CASSYRQGAFEQFF. The CDR3 coding sequence is TGTGCCAGCAGTTACCGGCAGGGGGCGTTTGAGCAGTTCTTC. V and J are TRBV6-5 and TRBJ2-1; 8 bases line up with TRBD1. Germline CDR1 reads MNHEY; CDR2 reads SVGAGI. There are 14 residues in the CDR3. V gave up 2 bases and J gave up 9 bases; unmatched junction bases: 6.

This chain links TRBV7-9 with TRBJ1-6; a possible D gene is TRBD1 (5 bases). The germline V gene encodes CDR1 SEHNR and CDR2 FQNEAQ (reference sequence). The length of the CDR3 is 12 residues. V was trimmed by 5 bases and J by 12 bases, leaving 11 bases between them. In nucleotides, the CDR3 is TGTGCCAGCAGCGCAGCGGGGGGACCCCTCCACTTT. Translated: CASSAAGGPLHF.

The chain is built from TRBV28 and TRBJ1-1; D uncertain. The CDR3 totals 14 residues. V was clipped by 5 bases and J by 0 bases, with 10 bases between them. CDR1 and CDR2 from the germline V gene are MDHEN and SYDVKM. CDR3: CASSRPSLNTEAFF. For the CDR3, the DNA is TGTGCCAGCAGTCGTCCGAGCCTGAACACTGAAGCTTTCTTT.

The chain links TRBV7-3 to TRBJ1-6; D is unclear. Germline values: CDR1 SGHTA, CDR2 FQGTGA. The ends were cut back, 0 bases at V and 9 bases at J, with 15 bases in the middle. This CDR3 region has 16 residues. In DNA form, the CDR3 reads TGTGCCAGCAGCTTAACCGGCGGTATCCCTTCTTCACCCCTCCACTTT. It specifies CASSLTGGIPSSPLHF.

The chain employs TRBV30 and TRBJ1-5, with D unclear. V lost 1 base and J lost 7, with 11 bases in between. The CDR3 loop spans 13 amino acids. CDR1 and CDR2 (germline): GTSNPN, SVGIG (reference sequence). CDR3 in amino acids: CAWSAQPRQPQHF. DNA of the CDR3: TGTGCCTGGAGTGCCCAGCCGAGGCAGCCCCAGCATTTT.

CDR3 protein: CASSLITEFYEQYF. CDR3 in DNA: TGTGCCAGCAGCTTGATCACAGAATTCTACGAGCAGTACTTC. The rearrangement uses TRBV5-5 and TRBJ2-7; D not resolved. This CDR3 region has 14 residues. Looked up from germline, CDR1 is SGHKS and CDR2 is YYEKEE (reference sequence). The V gene lost 1 base and the J gene lost 3 bases, with 11 bases spanning the gap. The full variable domain, its missing parts supplied by reference TRBV5-5 and TRBJ2-7, is DAGVTQSPTHLIKTRGQQVTLRCSPISGHKSVSWYQQVLGQGPQFIFQYYEKEERGRGNFPDRFSARQFPNYSSELNVNALLLGDSALYLCASSLITEFYEQYFGPGTRLTVT.

This rearrangement joins TRBV5-1 to TRBJ2-1; 11 bases align to TRBD1. After removal of 2 bases from V and 9 bases from J, the junction contained 7 bases not matched to a gene. Germline V lookup: CDR1 SGHRS, CDR2 YFSETQ. This CDR3 comprises 15 residues. The CDR3: CASSFPDRGLGEQFF. The CDR3 region has the DNA TGCGCCAGCAGCTTCCCGGACAGGGGGCTGGGTGAGCAGTTCTTC.

This sequence joins TRBV2 and TRBJ2-7; 8 bases fit TRBD1. Germline CDR1 is SNHLY and CDR2 is FYNNEI. This CDR3 is built from 13 residues. Trimming cost V 7 bases and J 7 bases; bases outside gene matches: 9. CDR3 residues: CASNGQGRGEQYF. Written as DNA, the CDR3 is TGTGCCAGCAATGGACAGGGACGAGGGGAGCAGTACTTC.